These 26 T cell receptor beta chains were all obtained from the same sample, sequenced in a study of T cells in Graves' hyperthyroidism and ophthalmopathy. RNA transcripts yielded amplified TCR beta CDR3 regions. In the first-round RT-PCR of the TCR CDR3, the HTBI primer set was used. TCRdb analysed the multiplex PCR reads with MiXCR anew, one entry per CDR3 protein. The sample has hundreds of thousands of distinct CDR3 sequences; about 15% are singletons. Sample: blood. The receptors derive from a woman in her twenties or thirties with Graves' hyperthyroidism that later progressed to Graves' ophthalmopathy.

This clonotype was detected ten times or more. The rearrangement joins TRBV7-2 to TRBJ1-2; 7 bases agree with TRBD1. CDR3 size: 15 residues. Germline lookup yields CDR1 SGHTA and CDR2 FQGNSA. The V gene end was trimmed by 1 base and the J gene end by 4 bases; junction bases not matched to a gene: 6. The CDR3 sequence is CASSLVARDSYGYTF. The CDR3 region has the DNA TGTGCCAGCAGCTTAGTAGCCCGGGACAGCTATGGCTACACCTTC. Complete variable domain (other parts from reference TRBV7-2 and TRBJ1-2): GAGVSQSPSNKVTEKGKDVELRCDPISGHTALYWYRQSLGQGLEFLIYFQGNSAPDKSGLPSDRFSAERTGGSVSTLTIQRTQQEDSAVYLCASSLVARDSYGYTFGSGTRLTVV.

J is TRBJ1-2 and V is TRBV4-1, with a weak D call TRBD1 (5 bases). The CDR3 contains 14 residues. V lost 1 base and J 3 bases, leaving 9 bases between the germline ends. Germline CDR1 MGHRA, CDR2 YSYEKL. CDR3 residues: CASSQVEQDYGYTF. Here the CDR3 DNA reads TGCGCCAGCAGCCAAGTCGAACAGGACTATGGCTACACCTTC.

Only a few counts were recorded for this clonotype. The rearrangement joins TRBV7-2 to TRBJ2-7; 10 bases agree with TRBD2. Germline loops: CDR1 SGHTA, CDR2 FQGNSA. The CDR3 contains 15 residues. Germline trimming cut 2 bases from V and 6 bases from J; bases unmatched to any gene: 7. The CDR3 bases are TGTGCCAGCAGCTTACTAGCGGGAGAGGCGGCCGAGCAGTACTTC. This encodes CASSLLAGEAAEQYF.

This clonotype was seen many times. CDR3 nucleotide sequence: TGTGCCAGCAGGCCCGGGACAGCCAATTCACCCCTCCACTTT. It translates to CASRPGTANSPLHF. This chain links TRBV28 with TRBJ1-6, with 7 bases lining up with TRBD1. Germline V gene sequence: CDR1 MDHEN, CDR2 SYDVKM. The CDR3 contains 14 residues. The V gene end was trimmed by 6 bases and the J gene end by 7 bases; junction bases not matched to a gene: 6.

This clonotype was seen at least ten times. The chain carries TRBV12-3 or TRBV12-4 and TRBJ1-1; D is unclear. The CDR3 extends over 13 amino acids. Trimming cost V 3 bases and J 4 bases, with 9 bases left between them. CDR3 amino acids: CASSLQESTEAFF. In nucleotides, the CDR3 is TGTGCCAGCAGTTTGCAAGAGAGCACTGAAGCTTTCTTT.

This clonotype was detected many times. The chain couples TRBV7-9 to TRBJ2-3; no clear D gene. The germline CDR1 and CDR2 sequences are SEHNR and FQNEAQ (reference sequence). The CDR3 is made up of 15 amino acids. The ends were cut back, 5 bases at V and 2 bases at J, with 14 bases in the middle. CDR3 in amino acids: CASSQSTIHTDTQYF. The CDR3 DNA reads as TGTGCCAGCAGCCAATCCACTATTCACACAGATACGCAGTATTTT.

Only a few counts were recorded for this clonotype. The rearrangement uses TRBV30 and TRBJ2-5; 7 bases agree with TRBD1. Per the germline V gene, CDR1 is GTSNPN and CDR2 is SVGIG (reference sequence). There are 16 residues in the CDR3. J was trimmed by 5 bases and V by 4 bases; bases with no gene match: 16. CDR3 in DNA: TGTGCCTGGACCAACGCCCCGACAGGGAAGAGGGAGACCCAGTACTTC. Its protein is CAWTNAPTGKRETQYF.

This clonotype was found many times. The gene calls are TRBV24-1 and TRBJ1-5, with D possibly being TRBD1 (5 bases). The V end lost 5 bases, the J end lost 2 bases, and 24 bases lay between the germline ends. The CDR3 extends over 19 amino acids. CDR1 is KGHDR and CDR2 is SFDVKD in the germline V gene. DNA of the CDR3: TGTGCCACCAGTGGTTCCTCTGAGGGGATCCTATCAGGCAATCAGCCCCAGCATTTT. Residues: CATSGSSEGILSGNQPQHF.

The chain is built from TRBV6-2 or TRBV6-3 and TRBJ2-2, with D possibly called TRBD1 or TRBD2 (5 bases each). Trimming took off 8 bases at V and 6 bases at J, with 10 bases between the two ends. The germline V gene encodes CDR1 MNHEY and CDR2 SVGEGT. This CDR3 is 12 amino acids long. For the CDR3, the DNA is TGTGCCAGCTTAGGGACGGCCGGGGAGCTGTTTTTT. Its translation is CASLGTAGELFF.

The table lists this clonotype with many counts. The rearrangement joins TRBV7-9 to TRBJ2-3; TRBD2 aligns across 9 bases. In germline, CDR1 is SEHNR, CDR2 FQNEAQ (reference sequence). This CDR3 spans 13 amino acids. J gave up 5 bases and V 8 bases, and 5 bases lay outside the gene matches. The CDR3 DNA reads TGTGCCAGCCAGCGGGGGGTTGAAGATACGCAGTATTTT. It encodes CASQRGVEDTQYF.

This clonotype was seen more than once but under ten times. The rearrangement joins TRBV5-6 to TRBJ2-4; D ambiguous. This CDR3 comprises 13 residues. Between the trimmed V and J ends, which lost 4 bases and 6 bases, there was a span of 11 bases. Per germline, CDR1 SGHDT and CDR2 YYEEEE. The CDR3 coding sequence is TGTGCCAGCAGCAGGGCCTCTGGAAACATTCAGTACTTC. This encodes CASSRASGNIQYF. The whole variable domain, remainder taken from reference TRBV5-6 and TRBJ2-4, is DAGVTQSPTHLIKTRGQQVTLRCSPKSGHDTVSWYQQALGQGPQFIFQYYEEEERQRGNFPDRFSGHQFPNYSSELNVNALLLGDSALYLCASSRASGNIQYFGAGTRLSVL.

In this sample, this clonotype turned up many times. V gene TRBV6-5 combines with J gene TRBJ2-7, with 10 bases identical to TRBD2. V was pared by 0 bases and J by 3 bases, with 5 bases of the junction left unmatched. The CDR3 has 16 amino acids. Germline CDR1 reads MNHEY; CDR2 reads SVGAGI. The chain's CDR3 is CASSYSRTSGNYEQYF. The DNA of the CDR3 is TGTGCCAGCAGTTACTCGAGGACTAGCGGAAACTACGAGCAGTACTTC.

This clonotype occurred many times. V usage is TRBV2 and J usage is TRBJ2-7, with 7 bases matching TRBD2. The germline V gene encodes CDR1 SNHLY and CDR2 FYNNEI. The CDR3 contains 15 residues. Losses at the gene ends were 3 bases for V and 7 bases for J; bases not matched to a gene: 12. CDR3 residues: CASSDRWGGLAEQYF. The CDR3 DNA follows: TGTGCCAGCAGTGACAGGTGGGGGGGACTTGCGGAGCAGTACTTC.

This clonotype was detected a few times. Since the CDR3 does not end with the conserved phenylalanine or tryptophan, this likely comes from a read error. V and J are TRBV27 and TRBJ1-5, with a tentative D call TRBD1 (5 bases). CDR3 size: 14 residues. Germline V lookup: CDR1 MNHEY, CDR2 SMNVEV (reference sequence). V lost 4 bases and J lost 0, with 7 bases in between. The CDR3 DNA reads as TGTGCCAGCAGTTCAGGGAATAGCAATCAGCCCCAGCATCTT. This translates into CASSSGNSNQPQHL.

The chain links TRBV7-3 to TRBJ2-3, with 10 bases aligning to TRBD1. This CDR3 has 16 amino acids. The V gene end was trimmed by 5 bases and the J gene end by 3 bases; junction bases not matched to a gene: 8. CDR1 SGHTA and CDR2 FQGTGA come from the germline V gene. This CDR3 reads CASSPTPGQGTDTQYF. The CDR3 region has the DNA TGTGCCAGCAGCCCTACTCCGGGACAGGGGACAGATACGCAGTATTTT.

The CDR3 sequence is CAWSSGQGRSPLHF. CDR3 bases: TGTGCCTGGAGTTCGGGACAGGGGAGATCACCCCTCCACTTT. The chain carries TRBV30 and TRBJ1-6; 10 nucleotides align to TRBD1. The CDR3 length is 14 residues. Germline CDR1 reads GTSNPN; CDR2 reads SVGIG (reference sequence). V trimming: 2 bases; J trimming: 10 bases; junction bases outside the gene matches: 5.

The chain couples TRBV2 to TRBJ1-2; D gene uncertain. Germline V CDR1 and CDR2: SNHLY, FYNNEI. The CDR3 is 14 amino acids. With 8 bases removed from V and 8 bases from J, the gap between germline ends came to 21 bases. CDR3 sequence reads: CASRRPNTEWGYTF. CDR3 DNA sequence: TGTGCCAGCCGGCGACCAAACACCGAATGGGGCTACACCTTC.

This clonotype has a count of ten or more. The rearrangement uses TRBV6-1 and TRBJ2-7; TRBD2 is a possible D gene (5 bases). The CDR3 is made up of 13 amino acids. From germline, CDR1 is MNHNS and CDR2 SASEGT. Trimming left V 8 bases short and J 5 bases short, with 16 bases between. The CDR3 coding sequence is TGTGCCAGCCGGTGGCCCCCGGGGAACGAGCAGTACTTC. Residues: CASRWPPGNEQYF.

The rearrangement uses TRBV30 and TRBJ1-2, with no clear D. Germline V gene sequence: CDR1 GTSNPN, CDR2 SVGIG (reference sequence). The V and J ends lost 1 base and 0 bases respectively, with 18 bases between them. The CDR3 loop spans 17 amino acids. The CDR3 here is CAWSGGAAIIANYGYTF. DNA of the CDR3: TGTGCCTGGAGTGGCGGAGCGGCCATCATAGCTAACTATGGCTACACCTTC. Using reference TRBV30 and TRBJ1-2 for the parts outside the CDR3, the full variable domain is SQTIHQWPATLVQPVGSPLSLECTVEGTSNPNLYWYRQAAGRGLQLLFYSVGIGQISSEVPQNLSASRPQDRQFILSSKKLLLSDSGFYLCAWSGGAAIIANYGYTFGSGTRLTVV.

This rearrangement joins TRBV20-1 to TRBJ2-7; 11 bases are shared with TRBD2. Germline V gene lookup returns CDR1 DFQATT and CDR2 SNEGSKA (reference sequence). V trimming: 5 bases; J trimming: 0 bases; junction bases outside the gene matches: 6. CDR3 length: 15 residues. CDR3 sequence: CSAAPGLAASYEQYF. DNA of the CDR3: TGCAGTGCTGCCCCGGGACTAGCGGCCTCCTACGAGCAGTACTTC.

In its sample, this clonotype was seen a few times. This chain joins TRBV7-2 and TRBJ2-7, with D possibly TRBD2 on 6 matching bases. This CDR3 spans 14 amino acids. Trimming cost V 2 bases and J 3 bases, with 11 bases left between them. Looked up from germline, CDR1 is SGHTA and CDR2 is FQGNSA. The CDR3 reads CASSLLAADYEQYF. The CDR3 DNA is TGTGCCAGCAGCTTATTAGCGGCGGACTACGAGCAGTACTTC.

This clonotype has ten or more counts. The V and J genes are TRBV7-2 and TRBJ1-1; D is possibly TRBD1 (5 bases). The germline CDR1 and CDR2 sequences are SGHTA and FQGNSA. The CDR3 extends over 14 amino acids. V lost 5 bases, J lost 1 base, and 11 bases lay in between. Written as DNA, the CDR3 is TGTGCCAGCAGCCAGACCAGGGCGAACACTGAAGCTTTCTTT. Translated, it gives CASSQTRANTEAFF.

A few counts support this clonotype. This chain connects TRBV20-1 to TRBJ1-1, with TRBD1 matching 7 bases. The CDR3 spans 14 residues. The germline gives CDR1 DFQATT, CDR2 SNEGSKA (reference sequence). The V gene end was trimmed by 0 bases and the J gene end by 3 bases; junction bases not matched to a gene: 4. The CDR3 reads CSAREAGGDTEAFF. The DNA of the CDR3 is TGCAGTGCTAGAGAGGCAGGGGGTGACACTGAAGCTTTCTTT.

The chain carries TRBV19 and TRBJ1-1, with unresolved D. This CDR3 is 14 amino acids long. Germline lookup yields CDR1 LNHDA and CDR2 SQIVND (reference sequence). The V and J ends lost 3 bases and 4 bases respectively, with 12 bases between them. The CDR3, as DNA: TGTGCCAGTAGTATTGGACGGTTTGGCACTGAAGCTTTCTTT. As protein: CASSIGRFGTEAFF.

In its sample, this clonotype was seen a few times. The V call is TRBV7-2, the J call TRBJ1-2; D ambiguous. The CDR3 totals 16 residues. V was clipped by 1 base and J by 4 bases, with 16 bases between them. Germline V gene data show CDR1 as SGHTA and CDR2 as FQGNSA. This chain's CDR3 is CASSLGIRGNTYGYTF. The CDR3 bases are TGTGCCAGCAGCTTAGGAATCCGGGGAAACACCTATGGCTACACCTTC.

In this sample, this clonotype turned up a few times. The chain carries TRBV30 and TRBJ2-3, with 10 bases identical to TRBD2. The CDR3 extends over 17 amino acids. Germline V gene lookup returns CDR1 GTSNPN and CDR2 SVGIG (reference sequence). With V trimmed by 0 bases and J by 3 bases, 9 bases remained unmatched. CDR3 sequence: CAWSVPPVAGGTDTQYF. The CDR3 bases are TGTGCCTGGAGTGTACCCCCCGTAGCGGGAGGAACAGATACGCAGTATTTT.